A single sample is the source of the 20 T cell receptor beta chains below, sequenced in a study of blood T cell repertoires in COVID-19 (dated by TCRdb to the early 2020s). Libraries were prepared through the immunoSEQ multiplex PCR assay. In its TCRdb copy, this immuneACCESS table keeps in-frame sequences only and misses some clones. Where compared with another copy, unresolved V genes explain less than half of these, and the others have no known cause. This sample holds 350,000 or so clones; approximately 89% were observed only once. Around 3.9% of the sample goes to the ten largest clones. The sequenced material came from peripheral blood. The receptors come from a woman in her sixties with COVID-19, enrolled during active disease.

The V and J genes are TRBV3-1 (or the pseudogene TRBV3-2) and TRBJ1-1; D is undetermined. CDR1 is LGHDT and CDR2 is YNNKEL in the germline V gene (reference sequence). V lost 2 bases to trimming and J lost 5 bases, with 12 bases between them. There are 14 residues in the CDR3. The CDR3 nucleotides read TGTGCCAGCAGCCAATCCCTGCTGAGGACTGAAGCTTTCTTT. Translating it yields CASSQSLLRTEAFF.

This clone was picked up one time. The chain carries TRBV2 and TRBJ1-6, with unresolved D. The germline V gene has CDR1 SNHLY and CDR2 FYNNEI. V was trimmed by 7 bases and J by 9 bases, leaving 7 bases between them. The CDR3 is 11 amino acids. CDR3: CASTTGSPLHF. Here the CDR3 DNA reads TGTGCCAGCACGACGGGTTCACCCCTCCACTTT.

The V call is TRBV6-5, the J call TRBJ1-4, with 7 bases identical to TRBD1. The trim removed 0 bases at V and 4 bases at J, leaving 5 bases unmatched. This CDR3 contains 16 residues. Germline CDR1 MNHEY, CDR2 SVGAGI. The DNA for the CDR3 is TGTGCCAGCAGTTACTCGACAGGGCAGGGTAATGAAAAACTGTTTTTT. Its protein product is CASSYSTGQGNEKLFF.

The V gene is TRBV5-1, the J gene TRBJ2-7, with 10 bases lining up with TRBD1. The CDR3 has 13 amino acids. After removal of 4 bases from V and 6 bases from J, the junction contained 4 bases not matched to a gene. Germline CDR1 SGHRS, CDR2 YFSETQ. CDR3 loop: CASSRDRGLEQYF. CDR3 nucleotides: TGCGCCAGCAGCCGTGACAGGGGGCTCGAGCAGTACTTC.

CDR3 amino acids: CASSMTGRAFF. CDR3 nucleotides: TGTGCCAGCAGTATGACAGGGAGAGCTTTCTTT. V usage is TRBV12-3 or TRBV12-4 and J usage is TRBJ1-1; 7 positions match TRBD1. The CDR3 loop spans 11 amino acids. J lost 10 bases, V lost 5 bases, and 4 bases had no gene match.

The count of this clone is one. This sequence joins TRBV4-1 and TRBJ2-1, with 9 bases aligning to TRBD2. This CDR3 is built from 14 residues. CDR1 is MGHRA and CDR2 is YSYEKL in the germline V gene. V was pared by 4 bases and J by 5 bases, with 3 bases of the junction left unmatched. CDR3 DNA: TGCGCCAGCAGCCGCGGGGGGGCCAACAATGAGCAGTTCTTC. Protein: CASSRGGANNEQFF.

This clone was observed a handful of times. This CDR3 is CASSPGQHNQPQHF. In nucleotides, the CDR3 is TGTGCCAGCAGTCCGGGACAGCACAATCAGCCCCAGCATTTT. The V and J genes are TRBV6-5 and TRBJ1-5, with 7 bases that match TRBD1. The germline V gene encodes CDR1 MNHEY and CDR2 SVGAGI. This CDR3 has 14 residues. The ends lost 5 bases at V and 3 bases at J; junction bases unmatched: 4.

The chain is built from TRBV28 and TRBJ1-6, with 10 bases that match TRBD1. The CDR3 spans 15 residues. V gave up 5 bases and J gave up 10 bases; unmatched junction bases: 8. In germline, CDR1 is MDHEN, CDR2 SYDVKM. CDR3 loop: CASSLGTGDGSPLHF. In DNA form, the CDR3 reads TGTGCCAGCAGTCTCGGGACAGGGGACGGATCACCCCTCCACTTT.

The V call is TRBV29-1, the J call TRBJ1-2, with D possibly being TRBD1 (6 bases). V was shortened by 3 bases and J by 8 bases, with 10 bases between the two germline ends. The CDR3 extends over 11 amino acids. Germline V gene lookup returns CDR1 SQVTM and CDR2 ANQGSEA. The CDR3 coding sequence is TGCAGCGTTGATGGGGGCGGCGGCTACACCTTC. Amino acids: CSVDGGGGYTF.

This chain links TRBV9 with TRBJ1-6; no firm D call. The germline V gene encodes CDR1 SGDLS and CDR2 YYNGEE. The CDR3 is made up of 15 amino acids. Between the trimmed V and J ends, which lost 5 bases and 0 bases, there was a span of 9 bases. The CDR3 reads CASSEWSSYNSPLHF. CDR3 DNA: TGTGCCAGCAGTGAGTGGAGCTCCTATAATTCACCCCTCCACTTT.

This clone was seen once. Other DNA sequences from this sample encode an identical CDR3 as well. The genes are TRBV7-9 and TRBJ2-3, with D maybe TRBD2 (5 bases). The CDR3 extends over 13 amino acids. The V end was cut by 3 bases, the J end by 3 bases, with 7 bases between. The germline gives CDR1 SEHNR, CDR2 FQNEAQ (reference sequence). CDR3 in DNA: TGTGCCAGCAGCTTGACGGGGACAGATACGCAGTATTTT. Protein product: CASSLTGTDTQYF.

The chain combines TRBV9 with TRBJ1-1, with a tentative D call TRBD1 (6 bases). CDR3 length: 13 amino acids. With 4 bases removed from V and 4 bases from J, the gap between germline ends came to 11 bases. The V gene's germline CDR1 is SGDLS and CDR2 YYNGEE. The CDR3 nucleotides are TGTGCCAGCAGCCCTTCCAGGGGCACTGAAGCTTTCTTT. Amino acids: CASSPSRGTEAFF.

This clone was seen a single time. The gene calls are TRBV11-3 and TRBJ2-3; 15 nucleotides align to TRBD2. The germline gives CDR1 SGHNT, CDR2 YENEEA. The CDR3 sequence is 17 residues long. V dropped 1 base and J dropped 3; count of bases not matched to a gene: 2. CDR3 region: CASSLAGTSGGTDTQYF. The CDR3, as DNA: TGTGCCAGCAGCTTAGCGGGGACTAGCGGGGGGACAGATACGCAGTATTTT.

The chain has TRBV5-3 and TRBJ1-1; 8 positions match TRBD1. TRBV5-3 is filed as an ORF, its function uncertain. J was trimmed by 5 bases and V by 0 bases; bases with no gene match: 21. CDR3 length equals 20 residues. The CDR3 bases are TGTGCCAGAAGCTTGGGACAGGGGATGACGGCCCACCGAACGGGTACTGAAGCTTTCTTT. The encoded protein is CARSLGQGMTAHRTGTEAFF.

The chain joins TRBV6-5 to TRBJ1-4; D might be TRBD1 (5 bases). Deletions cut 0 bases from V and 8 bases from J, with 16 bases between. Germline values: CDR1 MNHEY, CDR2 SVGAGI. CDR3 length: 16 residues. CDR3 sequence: CASSYSAAGPGEKLFF. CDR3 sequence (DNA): TGTGCCAGCAGTTACTCGGCAGCGGGACCGGGGGAAAAACTGTTTTTT.

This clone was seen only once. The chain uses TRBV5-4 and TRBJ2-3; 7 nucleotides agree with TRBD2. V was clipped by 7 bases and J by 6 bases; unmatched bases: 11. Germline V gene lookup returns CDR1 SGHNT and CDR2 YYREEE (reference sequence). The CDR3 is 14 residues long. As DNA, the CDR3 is TGTGCCAGCTATAAATTGGGGGGAGGGGATACGCAGTATTTT. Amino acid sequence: CASYKLGGGDTQYF.

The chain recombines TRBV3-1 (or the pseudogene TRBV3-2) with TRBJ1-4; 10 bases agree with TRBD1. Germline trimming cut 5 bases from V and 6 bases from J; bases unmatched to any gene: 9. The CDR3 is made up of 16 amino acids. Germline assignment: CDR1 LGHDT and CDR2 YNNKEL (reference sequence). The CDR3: CASSSYGQGGDEKLFF. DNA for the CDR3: TGTGCCAGCAGCTCCTACGGACAGGGGGGTGATGAAAAACTGTTTTTT.

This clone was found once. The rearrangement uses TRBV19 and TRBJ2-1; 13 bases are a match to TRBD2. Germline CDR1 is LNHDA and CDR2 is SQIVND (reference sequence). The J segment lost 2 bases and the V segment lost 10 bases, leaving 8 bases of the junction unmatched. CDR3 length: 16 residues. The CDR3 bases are TGTGCCACCTCCGGACTAGCGGGGGTCCCCTACAATGAGCAGTTCTTC. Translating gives CATSGLAGVPYNEQFF. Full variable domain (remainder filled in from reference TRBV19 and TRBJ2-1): DGGITQSPKYLFRKEGQNVTLSCEQNLNHDAMYWYRQDPGQGLRLIYYSQIVNDFQKGDIAEGYSVSREKKESFPLTVTSAQKNPTAFYLCATSGLAGVPYNEQFFGPGTRLTVL.

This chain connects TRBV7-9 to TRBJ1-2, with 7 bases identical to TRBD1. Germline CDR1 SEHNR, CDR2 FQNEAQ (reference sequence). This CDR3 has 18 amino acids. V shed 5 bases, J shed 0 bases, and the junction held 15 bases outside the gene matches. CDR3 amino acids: CASSMDRITGPANYGYTF. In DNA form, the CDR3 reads TGTGCCAGCAGCATGGACAGGATTACGGGGCCCGCTAACTATGGCTACACCTTC.

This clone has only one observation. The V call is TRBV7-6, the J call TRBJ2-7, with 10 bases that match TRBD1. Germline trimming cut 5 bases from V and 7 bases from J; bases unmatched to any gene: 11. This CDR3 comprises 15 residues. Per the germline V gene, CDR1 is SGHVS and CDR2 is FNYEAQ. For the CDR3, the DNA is TGTGCCAGCAGCGACGCCGGGACAGGGGACCTGGAGCAGTACTTC. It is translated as CASSDAGTGDLEQYF.